This TCR beta chain was recorded in a study of PD-1 blockade in classical Hodgkin lymphoma. Study-wide background: Patients had nivolumab dosed at 3 mg/kg, delivered intravenously every 2 weeks.

All patients relapsed after autologous stem cell transplantation, and brentuximab vedotin exposure varied. Repertoires were generated with immunoSEQ multiplex PCR, while TCRdb's copy carries only in-frame clones and drops some. The sample records around 41,000 clones, about 82% being singletons. This receptor was obtained from a human donor with classical Hodgkin lymphoma. The starting material was peripheral blood mononuclear cells (PBMCs), obtained at baseline.

The DNA for the CDR3 is TGTGCCTGGACCTATTCCGGGACAGGGGACACTGAAGCTTTCTTT. As protein: CAWTYSGTGDTEAFF. This rearrangement joins TRBV30 to TRBJ1-1, with 10 bases fitting TRBD1. V dropped 4 bases and J dropped 3; count of bases not matched to a gene: 8. CDR1 and CDR2 from the germline V gene are GTSNPN and SVGIG (reference sequence). This CDR3 comprises 15 residues.